A selection of T cell receptor beta chains follows, all from one sample in a study of T-cell memory formation after mild COVID-19. TCRdb used MiXCR to reprocess the 5' RACE reads, holding one entry per CDR3 protein. The sample shows fewer than 700,000 distinct CDR3 sequences, 20% to 25% of them seen only once. Sequenced sample: PBMCs or a T cell subset sorted from them (not recorded which). These receptors came from an adult woman who had mild COVID-19 (a few samples of this study predate the infection). Cell type and time point are not known. Each CDR3 is given with its conserved first and last residue. A D gene is named only where the DNA matches it firmly. Size is omitted from some rows. Given values are once, few, many or a class for expanded clones.

V,J,size,length,D,DNA,CDR3
TRBV24-1,TRBJ2-3,few,15,.,TGTGCCACCAGTGTTGCTGGAGGGGATACAGATACGCAGTATTTT,CATSVAGGDTDTQYF
TRBV5-1,TRBJ2-7,few,12,.,TGCGCCAGCAGTTTAGACAGTAACGAGCAGTACTTC,CASSLDSNEQYF
TRBV5-1,TRBJ2-1,.,15,.,TGCGCCAGCAGCTTGCTCGGGGTTCAATACAATGAGCAGTTCTTC,CASSLLGVQYNEQFF
TRBV12-3/TRBV12-4,TRBJ2-4,.,17,TRBD2,TGTGCCAGCACTCAGTTCGGTATTAGCGGGAATAAAAACATTCAGTACTTC,CASTQFGISGNKNIQYF
TRBV12-3/TRBV12-4,TRBJ1-1,few,14,.,TGTGCCAGCAGTTCGAGACAGAAGAACACTGAAGCTTTCTTT,CASSSRQKNTEAFF
TRBV7-2,TRBJ1-2,once,12,TRBD1,TGTGCCAGCAGCTTACGACAGGGAGGCTACACCTTC,CASSLRQGGYTF
TRBV4-3,TRBJ2-1,.,15,.,TGCGCCAGCAGCCAAAGCCGGGACTTCGCCAATGAGCAGTTCTTC,CASSQSRDFANEQFF
TRBV6-5,TRBJ2-7,many,16,.,TGTGCCAGCAGTTACTCTACGGGGGGCCACTACTACGAGCAGTACTTC,CASSYSTGGHYYEQYF
TRBV6-2/TRBV6-3,TRBJ2-1,.,14,TRBD2,TGTGCCACCGTAGCCAGCGGGAGTAGCAATGAGCAGTTCTTC,CATVASGSSNEQFF
TRBV7-6,TRBJ2-1,few,15,.,TGTGCCAGCACCCTCGGAGGGAGTGGTGGAAATGAGCAGTTCTTC,CASTLGGSGGNEQFF
TRBV25-1,TRBJ1-1,.,16,TRBD1,TGTGCCAGCAGTGACCCGGGGACAGGAAGACGCACTGAAGCTTTCTTT,CASSDPGTGRRTEAFF
TRBV27,TRBJ1-1,.,14,.,TGTGCCAGCAGTCCCTTAGGGGTGAAGACTGAAGCTTTCTTT,CASSPLGVKTEAFF
TRBV28,TRBJ1-2,many,12,.,TGTGCCAGCAGCGAGTTTGGCTATGGCTACACCTTC,CASSEFGYGYTF
TRBV29-1,TRBJ2-1,few,12,TRBD1,TGCAGCGTTCGACAGGGGGCAAGTGAGCAGTTCTTC,CSVRQGASEQFF
TRBV5-6,TRBJ2-1,.,15,.,TGTGCCAGCAGCGGGGGCGGGGGACCCTACAATGAGCAGTTCTTC,CASSGGGGPYNEQFF
TRBV20-1,TRBJ2-7,few,13,.,TGCAGTGCTAGGTCCAATACAGGGAGCGAGCAGTACTTC,CSARSNTGSEQYF
TRBV9,TRBJ2-1,.,12,.,TGTGCCAGCAGCGTACCGGGAAATGAGCAGTTCTTC,CASSVPGNEQFF
TRBV7-3,TRBJ2-1,few,15,TRBD2,TGTGCCAGCAGCTTACGGGCGGGACTAGCGAGCGAGCAGTTCTTC,CASSLRAGLASEQFF
TRBV7-2,TRBJ2-2,few,17,TRBD2,TGTGCCAGCAGCCCAGTACTAGCGGGAGGGAAAACCGGGGAGCTGTTTTTT,CASSPVLAGGKTGELFF
TRBV6-2/TRBV6-3,TRBJ2-1,.,12,TRBD1,TGTGCCAGCAGCCCCGGGACAGGGGGGCTGTTCTTC,CASSPGTGGLFF
TRBV24-1,TRBJ1-5,once,13,.,TGTGCCACCAGGGGGGCTAGCAATCAGCCCCAGCATTTT,CATRGASNQPQHF
TRBV20-1,TRBJ2-1,.,17,TRBD2,TGCAGTGCTAGACCCGGACTAGCGGGGGGAATTTACAATGAGCAGTTCTTC,CSARPGLAGGIYNEQFF
TRBV2,TRBJ2-1,.,16,.,TGTGCCAGCAGCCCCGTTACAGGGCGGGTTTACAATGAGCAGTTCTTC,CASSPVTGRVYNEQFF
TRBV4-1,TRBJ2-7,.,19,TRBD2,TGCGCCAGCAGCCATAAGACGGGACTAGCGGGAGGGCCTTCCTACGAGCAGTACTTC,CASSHKTGLAGGPSYEQYF
TRBV29-1,TRBJ2-7,.,13,TRBD2,TGCAGCGCACGGACTAGCAGACCTTACGAGCAGTACTTC,CSARTSRPYEQYF
TRBV5-5,TRBJ2-1,.,15,TRBD1,TGTGCCAGCAGCTTGGACAGGGGGCCAAGAAATGAGCAGTTCTTC,CASSLDRGPRNEQFF
TRBV19,TRBJ2-1,few,14,.,TGTGCCAGTAACCAACCAAGCCTTGCGGGGACCCAGTTCTTC,CASNQPSLAGTQFF
TRBV6-5,TRBJ2-2,.,15,.,TGTGCCAGCAGTTACACAAAGGGGGGTGCCGGGGAGCTGTTTTTT,CASSYTKGGAGELFF
TRBV18,TRBJ2-3,.,20,.,TGTGCCAGCTCACCAAGAGGTCAGACGACCATAGAACTTAGCACAGATACGCAGTATTTT,CASSPRGQTTIELSTDTQYF
TRBV5-1,TRBJ1-1,.,14,.,TGCGCCAGCAGTGGAGGCGTGGGAGTCACTGAAGCTTTCTTT,CASSGGVGVTEAFF
TRBV7-8,TRBJ1-5,.,19,TRBD1,TGTGCCAGCAGCCCCCGACCGGGACAGGGGGGTATAAGCAATCAGCCCCAGCATTTT,CASSPRPGQGGISNQPQHF
TRBV20-1,TRBJ2-4,.,12,TRBD1,TGCAGCCACAGGGGGCGAAACGACATTCAGTACTTC,CSHRGRNDIQYF
TRBV7-8,TRBJ1-1,few,15,.,TGTGCCAGCAGCTTAGTTGCGGGACGGGACCTTGAAGCTTTCTTT,CASSLVAGRDLEAFF
TRBV14,TRBJ2-2,many,18,TRBD1,TGTGCCAGCAGCCCCGTCGACAGGGGGCGTCTAAACACCGGGGAGCTGTTTTTT,CASSPVDRGRLNTGELFF
TRBV6-5,TRBJ2-4,.,13,.,TGTGCCAGCAGCGACGATTTGAAAAACATTCAGTACTTC,CASSDDLKNIQYF
TRBV29-1,TRBJ2-7,few,13,.,TGCAGCGTTGAACACGGGGTCCCCTACGAGCAGTACTTC,CSVEHGVPYEQYF
TRBV12-3/TRBV12-4,TRBJ2-1,.,14,.,TGTGCCAGCAGCCGGCTACTAGGGGGCAATGAGCAGTTCTTC,CASSRLLGGNEQFF
TRBV5-1,TRBJ1-2,few,14,.,TGCGCCAGCAGCCAGAAAGGGGGATCCTATGGCTACACCTTC,CASSQKGGSYGYTF
TRBV5-1,TRBJ2-1,.,17,.,TGCGCCAGCAGCTTGGGTAGGACACCGAGCTCCTACAATGAGCAGTTCTTC,CASSLGRTPSSYNEQFF
TRBV24-1,TRBJ1-2,many,11,.,TGTGCCACCAGTGATAGCTATGGCTACACCTTC,CATSDSYGYTF